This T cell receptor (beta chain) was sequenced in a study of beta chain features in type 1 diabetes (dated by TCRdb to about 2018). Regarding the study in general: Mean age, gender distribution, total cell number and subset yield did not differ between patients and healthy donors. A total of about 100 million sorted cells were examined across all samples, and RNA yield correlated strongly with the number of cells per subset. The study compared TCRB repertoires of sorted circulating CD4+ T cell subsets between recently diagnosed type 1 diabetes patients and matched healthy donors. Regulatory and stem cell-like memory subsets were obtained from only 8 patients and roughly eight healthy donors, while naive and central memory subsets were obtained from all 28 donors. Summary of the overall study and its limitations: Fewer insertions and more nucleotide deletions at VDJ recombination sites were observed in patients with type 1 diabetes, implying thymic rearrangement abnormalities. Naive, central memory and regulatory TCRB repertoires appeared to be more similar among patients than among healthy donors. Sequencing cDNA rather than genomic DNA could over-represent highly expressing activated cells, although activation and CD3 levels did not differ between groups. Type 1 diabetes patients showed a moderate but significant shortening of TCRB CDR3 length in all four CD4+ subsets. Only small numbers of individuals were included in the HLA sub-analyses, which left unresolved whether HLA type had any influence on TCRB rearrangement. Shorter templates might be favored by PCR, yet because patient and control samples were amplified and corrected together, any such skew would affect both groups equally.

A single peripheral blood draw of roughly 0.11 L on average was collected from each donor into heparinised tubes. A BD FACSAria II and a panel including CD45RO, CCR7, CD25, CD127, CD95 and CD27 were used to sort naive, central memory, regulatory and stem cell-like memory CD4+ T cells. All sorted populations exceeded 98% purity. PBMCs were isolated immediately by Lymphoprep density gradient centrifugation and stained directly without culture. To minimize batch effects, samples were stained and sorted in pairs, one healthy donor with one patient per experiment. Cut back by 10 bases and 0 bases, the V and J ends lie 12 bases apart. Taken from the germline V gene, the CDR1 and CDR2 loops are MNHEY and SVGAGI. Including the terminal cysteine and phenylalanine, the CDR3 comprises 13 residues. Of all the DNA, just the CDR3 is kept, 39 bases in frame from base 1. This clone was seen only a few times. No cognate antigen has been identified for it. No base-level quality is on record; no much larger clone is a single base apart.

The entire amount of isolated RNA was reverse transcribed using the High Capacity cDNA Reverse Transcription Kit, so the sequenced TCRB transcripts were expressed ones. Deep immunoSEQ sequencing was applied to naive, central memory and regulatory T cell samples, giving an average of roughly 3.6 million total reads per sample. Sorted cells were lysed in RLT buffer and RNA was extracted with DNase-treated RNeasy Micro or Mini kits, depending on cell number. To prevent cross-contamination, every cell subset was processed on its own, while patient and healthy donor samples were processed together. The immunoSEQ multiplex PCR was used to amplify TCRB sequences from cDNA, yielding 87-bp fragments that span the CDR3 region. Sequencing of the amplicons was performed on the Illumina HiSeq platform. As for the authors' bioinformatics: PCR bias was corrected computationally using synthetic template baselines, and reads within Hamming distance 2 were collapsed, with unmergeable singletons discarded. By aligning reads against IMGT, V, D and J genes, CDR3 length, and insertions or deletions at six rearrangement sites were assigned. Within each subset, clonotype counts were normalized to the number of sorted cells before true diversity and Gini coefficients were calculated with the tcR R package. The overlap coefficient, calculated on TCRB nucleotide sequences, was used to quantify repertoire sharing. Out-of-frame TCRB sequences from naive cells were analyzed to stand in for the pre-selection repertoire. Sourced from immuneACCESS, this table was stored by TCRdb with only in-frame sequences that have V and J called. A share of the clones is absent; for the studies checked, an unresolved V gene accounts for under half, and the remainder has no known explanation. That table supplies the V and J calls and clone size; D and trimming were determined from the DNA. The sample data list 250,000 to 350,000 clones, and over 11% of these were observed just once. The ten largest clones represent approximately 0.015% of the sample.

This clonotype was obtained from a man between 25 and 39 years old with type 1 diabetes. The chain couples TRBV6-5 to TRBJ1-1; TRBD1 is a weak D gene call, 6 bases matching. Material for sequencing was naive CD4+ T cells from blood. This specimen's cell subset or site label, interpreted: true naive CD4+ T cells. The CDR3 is CATRDTLNTEAFF. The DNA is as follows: TGTGCCACCCGGGACACCTTGAACACTGAAGCTTTCTTT.